Here is one TCR beta chain with its context. Its antigen has not been determined. Base qualities are not at hand, and no much larger clone is one base apart. This sample was taken from a study of a mutant IDH1 vaccine in newly diagnosed glioma (dated by TCRdb to the early 2020s). Context from the whole study: Eight vaccinations were administered to patients in weeks 1, 3, 5, 7, 11, 15, 19 and 23, corresponding to visits V03 through V10. In the chemotherapy-containing groups, vaccination started alongside temozolomide cycles, whereas in patients who had radiotherapy alone it started 4-6 weeks after radiotherapy. Of the roughly 34 treated patients, 62.5% were male and about 40% were female, and the mean age was approximately 40 years. Before enrollment, patients had received standard therapy of radiotherapy alone, temozolomide alone, or radiochemotherapy with temozolomide; most received the combination. Peripheral blood samples were drawn at six visits, namely V03 (baseline), V05, V07, V10, V12 and V13. Longitudinal TCRB deep sequencing was performed for about two dozen treated patients wherever samples were available for exploratory analyses. What the research found in general, with its limitations: Selection of PBMC samples for TCRB deep sequencing was based on availability. The authors stated that sample limitations prevented analyses of patient blood samples from being reproduced. Immune responses induced by the vaccine were seen in over 80% of patients across multiple MHC alleles. Changes in the top peripheral T cell clonotypes picked up by TCRB sequencing did not appear to be linked to pseudoprogression.

The CDR3 runs 15 residues from the cysteine to the phenylalanine. Solely the CDR3 DNA is kept, with 45 bases framed from the first base. Between the V and J ends, shortened by 6 bases and 3 bases respectively, the junction contains 14 bases. Sequences MNHNY (CDR1) and SVGAGI (CDR2) are obtained from the germline V gene (reference sequence). The library was generated by the immunoSEQ multiplex PCR assay. Rearranged TCR beta chain sequences were amplified with the hsTCRB Kit following the manufacturer's protocol. TCRB libraries were sequenced on an Illumina MiSeq. The authors' analysis ran thus. The proprietary platform of the kit vendor was used for demultiplexing, trimming and gene mapping. TCRdb obtained this table from immuneACCESS and retained in-frame rearrangements with V and J assigned. These tables miss some clones; where compared with another copy, unresolved V genes account for less than half of the shortfall, and the remainder is unexplained. The V and J calls and clone size are taken from that table; D and trimming were inferred from the DNA. The sample table lists about 40,000 clones, roughly 84% of them with a count of one. The leading ten clones occupy about 2.2% of the sample.

Reading the label with the study, this specimen's time point is: week 11, during vaccination. Every vaccine dose consisted of 300 ug of a 20-mer mutant IDH1 peptide in Montanide, administered subcutaneously together with topical imiquimod. Newly diagnosed WHO grade 3 or 4 IDH1-mutant astrocytomas showing loss of nuclear ATRX were present in the donors. The samples were drawn from NOA16, a multicentre, single-arm, open-label phase I trial in Germany that tested a mutant IDH1 peptide vaccine in humans for the first time. Genomic DNA for TCRB sequencing was extracted from EDTA blood using the DNeasy Blood and Tissue Kit.

The TCR was taken from a man in his forties with glioma. The specimen comprised PBMCs, sampled from a glioma patient whose treatment included an IDH1 peptide vaccine. The receptor chain draws on TRBV6-6 and TRBJ1-4; the D gene is perhaps TRBD1, on 5 matching bases. Here the CDR3 is given as CASSLRGGANEKLFF. The DNA sequence is given as TGTGCCAGCAGCCTACGAGGAGGGGCTAATGAAAAACTGTTTTTT.